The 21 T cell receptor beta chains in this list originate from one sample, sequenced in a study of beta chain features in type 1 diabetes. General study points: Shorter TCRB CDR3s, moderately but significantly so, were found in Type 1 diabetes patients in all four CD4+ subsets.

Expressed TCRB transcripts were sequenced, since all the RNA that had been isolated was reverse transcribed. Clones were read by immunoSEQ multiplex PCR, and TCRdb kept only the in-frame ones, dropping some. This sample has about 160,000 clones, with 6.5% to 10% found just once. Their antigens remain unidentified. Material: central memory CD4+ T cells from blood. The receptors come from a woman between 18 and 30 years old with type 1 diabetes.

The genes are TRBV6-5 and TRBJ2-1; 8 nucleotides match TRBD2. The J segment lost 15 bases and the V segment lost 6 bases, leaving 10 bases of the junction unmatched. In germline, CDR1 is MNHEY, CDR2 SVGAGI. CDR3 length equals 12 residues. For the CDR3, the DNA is TGTGCCAGCAGCCGCGTAGCGGGGTCGTGGTTCTTC. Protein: CASSRVAGSWFF.

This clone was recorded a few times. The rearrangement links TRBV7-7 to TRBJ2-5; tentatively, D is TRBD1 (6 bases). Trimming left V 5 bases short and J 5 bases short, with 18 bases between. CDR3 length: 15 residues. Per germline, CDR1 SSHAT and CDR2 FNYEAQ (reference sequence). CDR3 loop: CASSRTTGVGETQYF. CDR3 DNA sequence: TGTGCCAGCAGCAGAACGACAGGCGTGGGGGAGACCCAGTACTTC.

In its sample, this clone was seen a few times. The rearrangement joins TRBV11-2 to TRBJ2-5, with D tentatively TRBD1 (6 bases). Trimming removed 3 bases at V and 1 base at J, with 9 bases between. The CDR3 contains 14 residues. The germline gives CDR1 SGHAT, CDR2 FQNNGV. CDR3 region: CASSFRTVQETQYF. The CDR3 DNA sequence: TGTGCCAGCAGCTTCCGGACAGTCCAAGAGACCCAGTACTTC.

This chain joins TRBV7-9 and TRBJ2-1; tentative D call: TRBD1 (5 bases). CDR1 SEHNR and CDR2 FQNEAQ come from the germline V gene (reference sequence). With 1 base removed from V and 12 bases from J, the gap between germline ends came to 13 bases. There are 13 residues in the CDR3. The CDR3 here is CASSLVEARGQFF. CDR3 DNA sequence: TGTGCCAGCAGCTTAGTTGAGGCAAGGGGGCAGTTCTTC.

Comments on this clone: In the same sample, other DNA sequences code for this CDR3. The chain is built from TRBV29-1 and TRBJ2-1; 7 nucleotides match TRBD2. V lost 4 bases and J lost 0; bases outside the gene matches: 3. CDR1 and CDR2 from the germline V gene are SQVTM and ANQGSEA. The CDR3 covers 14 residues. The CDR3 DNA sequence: TGCAGCGTTGGGGGGGGGAGCTCCTACAATGAGCAGTTCTTC. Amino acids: CSVGGGSSYNEQFF.

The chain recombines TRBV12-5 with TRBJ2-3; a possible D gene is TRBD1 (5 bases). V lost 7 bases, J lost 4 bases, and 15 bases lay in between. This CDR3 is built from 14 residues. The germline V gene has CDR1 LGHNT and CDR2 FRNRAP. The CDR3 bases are TGTGCTAGTGCCCCGATCAGGGCGGCAGATACGCAGTATTTT. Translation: CASAPIRAADTQYF.

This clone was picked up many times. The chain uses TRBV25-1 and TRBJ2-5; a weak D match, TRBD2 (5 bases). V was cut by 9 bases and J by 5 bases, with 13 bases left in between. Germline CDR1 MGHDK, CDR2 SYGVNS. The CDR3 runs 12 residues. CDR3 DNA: TGTGCCAGGACTATCCGAAGGGAGACCCAGTACTTC. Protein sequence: CARTIRRETQYF.

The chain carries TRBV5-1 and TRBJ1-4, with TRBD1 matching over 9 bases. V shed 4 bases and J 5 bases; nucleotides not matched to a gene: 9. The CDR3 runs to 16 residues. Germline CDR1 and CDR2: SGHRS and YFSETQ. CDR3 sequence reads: CASSPESGTGNEKLFF. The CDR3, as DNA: TGCGCCAGCAGCCCTGAGTCCGGGACAGGGAATGAAAAACTGTTTTTT.

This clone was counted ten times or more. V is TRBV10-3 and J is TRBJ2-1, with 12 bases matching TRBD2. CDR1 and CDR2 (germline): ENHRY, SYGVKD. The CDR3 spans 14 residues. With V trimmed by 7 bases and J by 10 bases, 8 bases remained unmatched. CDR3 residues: CAITTTSGGREQFF. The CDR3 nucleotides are TGTGCCATCACCACGACTAGCGGGGGCCGAGAGCAGTTCTTC.

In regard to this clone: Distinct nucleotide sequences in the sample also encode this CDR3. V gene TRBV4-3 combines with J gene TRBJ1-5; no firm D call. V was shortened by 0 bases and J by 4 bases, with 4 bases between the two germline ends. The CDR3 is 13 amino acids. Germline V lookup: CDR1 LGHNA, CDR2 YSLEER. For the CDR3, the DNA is TGCGCCAGCAGCCAAGATCTTAATCAGCCCCAGCATTTT. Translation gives CASSQDLNQPQHF.

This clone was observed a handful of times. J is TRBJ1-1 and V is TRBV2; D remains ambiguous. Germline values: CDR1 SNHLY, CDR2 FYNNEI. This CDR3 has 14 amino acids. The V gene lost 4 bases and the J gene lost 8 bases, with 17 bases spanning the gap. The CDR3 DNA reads TGTGCCAGCAGTGGTTTGGGGAGTGTCTACGAAGCTTTCTTT. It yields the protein CASSGLGSVYEAFF.

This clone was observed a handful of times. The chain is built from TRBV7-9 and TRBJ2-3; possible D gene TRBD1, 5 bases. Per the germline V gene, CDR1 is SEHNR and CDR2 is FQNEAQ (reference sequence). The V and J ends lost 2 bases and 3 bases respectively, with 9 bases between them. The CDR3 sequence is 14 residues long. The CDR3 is CASSLWQGTDTQYF. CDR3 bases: TGTGCCAGCAGCTTATGGCAGGGTACAGATACGCAGTATTTT.

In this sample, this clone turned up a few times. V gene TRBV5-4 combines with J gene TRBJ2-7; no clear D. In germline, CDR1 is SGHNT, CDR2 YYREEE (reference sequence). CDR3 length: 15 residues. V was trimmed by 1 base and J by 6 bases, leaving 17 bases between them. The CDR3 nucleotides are TGTGCCAGCAGCTTGTTACGGGTAGGAGAGAGCGAGCAGTACTTC. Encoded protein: CASSLLRVGESEQYF.

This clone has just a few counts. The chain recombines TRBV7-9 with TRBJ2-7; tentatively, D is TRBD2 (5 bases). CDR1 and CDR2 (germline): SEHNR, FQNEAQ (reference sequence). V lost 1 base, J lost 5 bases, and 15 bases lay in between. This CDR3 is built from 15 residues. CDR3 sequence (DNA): TGTGCCAGCAGCTTAGGTGACGGGAATCAAGACGAGCAGTACTTC. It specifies CASSLGDGNQDEQYF.

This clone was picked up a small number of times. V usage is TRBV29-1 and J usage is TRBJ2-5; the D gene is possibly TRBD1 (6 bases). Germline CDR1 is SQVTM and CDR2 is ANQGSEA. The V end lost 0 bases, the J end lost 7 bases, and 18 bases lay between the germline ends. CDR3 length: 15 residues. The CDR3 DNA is TGCAGCGTTGAAGAGTGGAGCGGTAGAGGGGGGACCCAGTACTTC. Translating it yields CSVEEWSGRGGTQYF.

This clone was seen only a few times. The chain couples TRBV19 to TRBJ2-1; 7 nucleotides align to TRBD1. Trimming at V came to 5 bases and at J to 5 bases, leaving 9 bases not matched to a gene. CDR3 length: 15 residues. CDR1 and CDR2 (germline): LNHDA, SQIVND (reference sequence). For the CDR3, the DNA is TGTGCCAGTAGTCTGACAGGGACGTCTGACAATGAGCAGTTCTTC. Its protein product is CASSLTGTSDNEQFF.

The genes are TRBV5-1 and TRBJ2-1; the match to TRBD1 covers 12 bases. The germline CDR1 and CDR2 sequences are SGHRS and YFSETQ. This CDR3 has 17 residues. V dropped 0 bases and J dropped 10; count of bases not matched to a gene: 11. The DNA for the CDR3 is TGCGCCAGCAGCTTGGTTTCCCCGGGACAGGGGGCCCGGGAGCAGTTCTTC. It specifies CASSLVSPGQGAREQFF.

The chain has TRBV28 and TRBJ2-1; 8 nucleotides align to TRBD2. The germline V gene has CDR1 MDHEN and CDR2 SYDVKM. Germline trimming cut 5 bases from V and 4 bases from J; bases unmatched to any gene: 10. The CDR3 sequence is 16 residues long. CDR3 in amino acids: CASSVKPGGQYNEQFF. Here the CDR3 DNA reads TGTGCCAGCAGTGTAAAACCGGGAGGGCAGTACAATGAGCAGTTCTTC.

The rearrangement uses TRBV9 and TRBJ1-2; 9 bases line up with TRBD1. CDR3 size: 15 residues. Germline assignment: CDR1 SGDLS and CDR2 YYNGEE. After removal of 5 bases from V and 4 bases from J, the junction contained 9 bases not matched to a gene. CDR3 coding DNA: TGTGCCAGCAGTTCTGGACAGGGGAATAGCTATGGCTACACCTTC. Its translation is CASSSGQGNSYGYTF.

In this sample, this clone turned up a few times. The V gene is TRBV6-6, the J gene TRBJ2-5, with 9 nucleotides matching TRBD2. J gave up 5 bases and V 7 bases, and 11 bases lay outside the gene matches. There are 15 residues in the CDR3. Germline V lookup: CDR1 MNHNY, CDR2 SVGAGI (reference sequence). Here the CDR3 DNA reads TGTGCCAGCACCCGCGGGGGGGCAGGGTCGGAGACCCAGTACTTC. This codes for CASTRGGAGSETQYF.

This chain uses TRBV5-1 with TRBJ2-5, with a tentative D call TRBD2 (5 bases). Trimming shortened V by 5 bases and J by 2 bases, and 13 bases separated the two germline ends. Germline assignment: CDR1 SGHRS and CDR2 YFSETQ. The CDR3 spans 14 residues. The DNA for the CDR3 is TGCGCCAGCAGGAGGACGGGAAATCAAGAGACCCAGTACTTC. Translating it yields CASRRTGNQETQYF.